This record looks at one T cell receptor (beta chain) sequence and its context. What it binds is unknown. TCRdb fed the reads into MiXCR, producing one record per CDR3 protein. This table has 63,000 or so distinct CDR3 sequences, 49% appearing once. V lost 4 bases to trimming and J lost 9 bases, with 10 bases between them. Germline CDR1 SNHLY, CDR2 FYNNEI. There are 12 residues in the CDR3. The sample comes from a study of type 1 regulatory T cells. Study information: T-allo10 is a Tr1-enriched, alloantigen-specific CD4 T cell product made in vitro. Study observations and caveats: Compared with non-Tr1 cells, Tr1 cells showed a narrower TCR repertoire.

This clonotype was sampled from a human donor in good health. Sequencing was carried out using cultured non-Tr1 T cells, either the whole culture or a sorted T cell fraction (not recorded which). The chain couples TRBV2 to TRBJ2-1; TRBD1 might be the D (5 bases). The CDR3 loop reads CASSGQSGEQFF. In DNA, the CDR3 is TGTGCCAGCAGTGGACAGTCCGGTGAGCAGTTCTTC.